This T cell receptor (beta chain) was recorded in a study of CD8+ T cells in alopecia areata. A FACSAria was used to sort CD4+ and CD8+ T cells. These cells came from PBMCs. RNA extraction and reverse transcription yielded cDNA as sequencing template. Method: immunoSEQ multiplex PCR; TCRdb's copy keeps in-frame clones and lacks some. The sample lists more than 110,000 clones, roughly 61% occurring once. The sequencing used CD4+ T cells sorted from blood, collected at week 0. The clonotype was recovered from a human donor with alopecia areata.

DNA for the CDR3: TGTGCCATCAGGACAGGGAATTCCGTGAACACTGAAGCTTTCTTT. It yields the protein CAIRTGNSVNTEAFF. J is TRBJ1-1 and V is TRBV10-3, with 7 bases aligning to TRBD1. The J segment lost 0 bases and the V segment lost 6 bases, leaving 7 bases of the junction unmatched. The CDR3 totals 15 residues. Germline CDR1 is ENHRY and CDR2 is SYGVKD.